Listed below are T cell receptor beta chains from one sample, sequenced in a study of beta chain features in type 1 diabetes. The repertoire was sequenced with immunoSEQ multiplex PCR; TCRdb's copy has only in-frame clones and lacks some. The repertoire holds about 360,000 clones, roughly 12% seen once, with 0.017% in the top ten. The sample consisted of naive CD4+ T cells from blood. The receptors originated from a man between 18 and 29 years old in good health. Each CDR3 is given with its conserved first and last residue. Each record gives: clone size, D gene, J gene, V gene, CDR3 length, CDR3 DNA, CDR3 protein. The D gene is left open where the match is weak. Clone size is stated in some rows and not others, as once, few, many or a class when expanded.

>-|TRBD2|TRBJ2-1|TRBV7-3|13
TGTGCCAGCAGCCCGGGGGGGGGCGCCTGGCAGTTCTTC
CASSPGGGAWQFF
>-|TRBD1|TRBJ1-2|TRBV7-9|13
TGTGCCAGCAGCCTCAAAGACAGGGTGGTCTACACCTTC
CASSLKDRVVYTF
>-|-|TRBJ1-2|TRBV7-8|16
TGTGCCAGCAGCTGGGGGGACGGACGTCAGCTCTATGGCTACACCTTC
CASSWGDGRQLYGYTF
>-|-|TRBJ2-5|TRBV11-2|16
TGTGCCAGCAGCGCCTGGGCAGCGGGCTACCAAGAGACCCAGTACTTC
CASSAWAAGYQETQYF
>-|-|TRBJ1-5|TRBV7-2|12
TGTGCCAGCAGCACTCCCGGTCGGCCCCAGCATTTT
CASSTPGRPQHF
>few|TRBD1|TRBJ1-2|TRBV5-1|16
TGCGCCAGCAGCGGAGATAGACAGGGGCCCGTTTATGGCTACACCTTC
CASSGDRQGPVYGYTF
>few|-|TRBJ2-1|TRBV7-9|13
TGTGCCAGCAGCGAGCTAACCTACAATGAGCAGTTCTTC
CASSELTYNEQFF
>-|TRBD1|TRBJ2-7|TRBV7-2|16
TGTGCCAGCAGCTATTCGTCCGGGACAGGGGGCTTCGAGCAGTACTTC
CASSYSSGTGGFEQYF
>-|TRBD2|TRBJ2-3|TRBV25-1|13
TGTGCCAGCAGTTCAGGGAGGGTAGATACGCAGTATTTT
CASSSGRVDTQYF
>few|TRBD2|TRBJ2-7|TRBV7-3|15
TGTGCCAGCAGCTTGCGCGGGGGGCCCGCCTACGAGCAGTACTTC
CASSLRGGPAYEQYF
>few|-|TRBJ1-1|TRBV29-1|11
TGCAGCGTTGGGGGAGACACTGAAGCTTTCTTT
CSVGGDTEAFF
>-|-|TRBJ2-1|TRBV9|16
TGTGCCAGCAGCCAACGGGGGGACATATCCTACAATGAGCAGTTCTTC
CASSQRGDISYNEQFF
>few|-|TRBJ2-3|TRBV28|15
TGTGCCAGCAGGATGGACACTGCCTTGTCAGATACGCAGTATTTT
CASRMDTALSDTQYF
>-|TRBD1|TRBJ1-2|TRBV29-1|13
TGCAGCGTTGAACGGGGACAGGGTTATGGCTACACCTTC
CSVERGQGYGYTF
>few|-|TRBJ2-3|TRBV9|17
TGTGCCAGCAGCCTAGGCCCCGGGGGACTCCTACTGGGGACGCAGTATTTT
CASSLGPGGLLLGTQYF
>-|-|TRBJ2-1|TRBV19|15
TGTGCCAGTAGTATCACCCAGGTTGCCTACAATGAGCAGTTCTTC
CASSITQVAYNEQFF
>few|TRBD1|TRBJ2-7|TRBV25-1|15
TGTGCCAGCGGTCCAGGGGGCACCGACTACTACGAGCAGTACTTC
CASGPGGTDYYEQYF
>few|-|TRBJ2-3|TRBV25-1|13
TGTGCCAGCAGTGACCACAACACAGATACGCAGTATTTT
CASSDHNTDTQYF
>few|TRBD1|TRBJ2-3|TRBV6-5|14
TGTGCCAGCAGTCGGACAGGGGTCGAAGATACGCAGTATTTT
CASSRTGVEDTQYF
>few|-|TRBJ1-5|TRBV4-1|17
TGCGCCAGCAGCCAAGGGACATCAGGGTCAAGAAATCAGCCCCAGCATTTT
CASSQGTSGSRNQPQHF
>-|-|TRBJ1-1|TRBV2|14
TGTGCCAGCAGTGAAGTAAGGCCAACGGAGAAAGCTTTCTTT
CASSEVRPTEKAFF
>few|-|TRBJ2-7|TRBV7-9|15
TGTGCCAGCACCCGATTGGGGGGGGGCCGGGACGAGCAGTACTTC
CASTRLGGGRDEQYF
>-|-|TRBJ1-4|TRBV30|14
TGTGCCTGGAGTGTAGGCGGGGCTAATGAAAAACTGTTTTTT
CAWSVGGANEKLFF
>-|TRBD1|TRBJ2-5|TRBV5-4|15
TGTGCCAGCAGCTCGTACAGGGGAATTGAAGAGACCCAGTACTTC
CASSSYRGIEETQYF
>-|TRBD2|TRBJ2-5|TRBV6-6|13
TGTGCCAGCAGTTTTAGCGGGAGGGAGACCCAGTACTTC
CASSFSGRETQYF
>few|TRBD2|TRBJ2-1|TRBV7-2|17
TGTGCCAGCAGCTTAGCGCCCGAGGCGGGAGTAGGAGATGAGCAGTTCTTC
CASSLAPEAGVGDEQFF
>few|TRBD2|TRBJ2-1|TRBV4-3|17
TGCGCCAGCAGCCAAGATGCCACTAGCGGGATCTACAATGAGCAGTTCTTC
CASSQDATSGIYNEQFF
>few|TRBD2|TRBJ2-7|TRBV28|17
TGTGCCAGCAGTTTATCCGCGTACAGGACTAGCTCCTACGAGCAGTACTTC
CASSLSAYRTSSYEQYF
>-|-|TRBJ2-5|TRBV19|14
TGTGCCAGTAGTATAAGCCGGGGTATGGAGACCCAGTACTTC
CASSISRGMETQYF
>-|-|TRBJ2-3|TRBV28|14
TGTGCCAGCAGTTTGCGGCCCCTCACAGATACGCAGTATTTT
CASSLRPLTDTQYF
>few|-|TRBJ1-4|TRBV9|16
TGTGCCAGCAGTGAATACGGCGGGAAGGAACGTGAAAAACTGTTTTTT
CASSEYGGKEREKLFF
>few|TRBD2|TRBJ2-3|TRBV30|15
TGTGCCTGGAGTTTTAGCGGGAGGGCAGCAGATACGCAGTATTTT
CAWSFSGRAADTQYF
>few|-|TRBJ1-5|TRBV19|14
TGTGCCAGTAGTTATGGGCAGCACTTTCAGCCCCAGCATTTT
CASSYGQHFQPQHF
>-|-|TRBJ2-5|TRBV5-4|17
TGTGCCAGCAGCTTGTCTTCACGGGAGAGGGCTGGAGAGACCCAGTACTTC
CASSLSSRERAGETQYF
>many|TRBD2|TRBJ2-7|TRBV4-3|13
TGCGCCAGCAGCCAAGAGGGAGGGGCCGAGCAGTACTTC
CASSQEGGAEQYF
>-|TRBD2|TRBJ2-7|TRBV5-6|17
TGTGCCAGCAGCGGCCCGGGACTAGCGGGAGGAGCCTACGAGCAGTACTTC
CASSGPGLAGGAYEQYF
>few|-|TRBJ2-7|TRBV5-6|15
TGTGCCAGCAGCTCCTTAGAGACTCCGTTATTAGAGCAGTACTTC
CASSSLETPLLEQYF
>few|-|TRBJ2-3|TRBV11-3|14
TGTGCCAGCAGCTTAGTTTCGGGTTCAGATACGCAGTATTTT
CASSLVSGSDTQYF
>few|-|TRBJ2-7|TRBV6-5|16
TGTGCCAGCAGTTACTCGATCTCGGGAGAGGGCTACGAGCAGTACTTC
CASSYSISGEGYEQYF
>-|-|TRBJ1-3|TRBV18|14
TGTGCCAGCTCCCCGTCTGAGTCTGGAAACACCATATATTTT
CASSPSESGNTIYF
>few|TRBD2|TRBJ2-3|TRBV20-1|11
TGCAGTGCGGAAGCGGGAAATACGCAGTATTTT
CSAEAGNTQYF
>many|-|TRBJ1-1|TRBV29-1|13
TGCAGCGCCTCGACAGAAATGAACACTGAAGCTTTCTTT
CSASTEMNTEAFF
>-|TRBD1|TRBJ1-2|TRBV10-3|13
TGTGCCATCAGGGGACAGGGCCACTATGGCTACACCTTC
CAIRGQGHYGYTF
>-|-|TRBJ1-5|TRBV7-2|15
TGTGCCAGCAGCTTAGGAGGTGCGGGCAATCAGCCCCAGCATTTT
CASSLGGAGNQPQHF
>-|TRBD2|TRBJ2-7|TRBV15|15
TGTGCCACCGCAGCGGGGACCCAAAGCTCCTACGAGCAGTACTTC
CATAAGTQSSYEQYF
>-|-|TRBJ1-3|TRBV18|13
TGTGCCAGCTCGGAGGGGTCTGGAAACACCATATATTTT
CASSEGSGNTIYF
>few|-|TRBJ2-5|TRBV5-1|16
TGCGCCAGCAGCTTGGAAGTGGCTGCCGGGTGGGAGACCCAGTACTTC
CASSLEVAAGWETQYF
>-|TRBD1|TRBJ2-7|TRBV2|13
TGTGCCAGCCGGGACAGGATACACTACGAGCAGTACTTC
CASRDRIHYEQYF
>few|-|TRBJ2-3|TRBV10-3|13
TGTGCCATCAGGGTAGTCGGGGGAGATACGCAGTATTTT
CAIRVVGGDTQYF
>few|-|TRBJ2-7|TRBV19|13
TGTGCCAGTAGTATAGGGCGGACCTACGAGCAGTACTTC
CASSIGRTYEQYF
>few|TRBD1|TRBJ1-4|TRBV15|18
TGTGCCACCAGCAGATCCCGGACAGGGGGCAGGGCTAATGAAAAACTGTTTTTT
CATSRSRTGGRANEKLFF
>few|TRBD2|TRBJ2-3|TRBV28|15
TGTGCCAGCAGGAACGAACTAGCGGGCGGCGGTACGCAGTATTTT
CASRNELAGGGTQYF
>-|TRBD2|TRBJ2-3|TRBV9|17
TGTGCCAGCAGCGTAGGTATCCTAGCGGGAGGAGCAGATACGCAGTATTTT
CASSVGILAGGADTQYF
>-|-|TRBJ1-5|TRBV7-2|14
TGTGCCAGCAGCTCATTACAGGAGAATCAGCCCCAGCATTTT
CASSSLQENQPQHF
>few|-|TRBJ1-5|TRBV7-9|15
TGTGCCAGCAGCTTAAGCTTGGGCCGGGGGGAGCCCCAGCATTTT
CASSLSLGRGEPQHF